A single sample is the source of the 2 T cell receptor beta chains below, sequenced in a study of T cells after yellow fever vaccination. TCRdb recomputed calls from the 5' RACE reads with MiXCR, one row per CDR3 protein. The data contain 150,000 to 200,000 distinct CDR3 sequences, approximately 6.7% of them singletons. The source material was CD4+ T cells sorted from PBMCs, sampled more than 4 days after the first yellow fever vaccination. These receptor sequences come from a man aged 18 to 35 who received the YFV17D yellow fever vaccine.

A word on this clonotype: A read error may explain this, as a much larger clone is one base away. In DNA form, the CDR3 reads TGTGCCAGCAGACTCTCGTGTGGCCGGCAGTTCTTC. It yields the protein CASRLSCGRQFF. The chain joins TRBV7-9 to TRBJ2-1; no clear D gene. The V gene lost 6 bases and the J gene lost 12 bases, with 15 bases spanning the gap. Germline V gives CDR1 SEHNR, CDR2 FQNEAQ (reference sequence). The CDR3 loop spans 12 amino acids.

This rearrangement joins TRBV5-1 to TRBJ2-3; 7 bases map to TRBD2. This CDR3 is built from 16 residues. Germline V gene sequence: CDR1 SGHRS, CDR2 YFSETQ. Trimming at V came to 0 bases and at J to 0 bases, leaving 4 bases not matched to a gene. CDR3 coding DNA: TGCGCCAGCAGCTTGGCCGTGCGGGGGAGCACAGATACGCAGTATTTT. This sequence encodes CASSLAVRGSTDTQYF.